Shown below are 27 T cell receptor beta chains from a single sample sequenced in a study of CD8+CD57+ T cells in acquired aplastic anemia. For CDR3 and TCR beta VDJ profiling, genomic DNA was the template used. A single record per CDR3 protein comes from TCRdb applying MiXCR to the reads. The sample records approximately 150,000 distinct CDR3 sequences, roughly 45% being singletons. Only patients with CD8+CD57+ cell expansion on flow cytometry were chosen for sequencing. Input material: sorted CD4+, CD8+, or CD8+CD57+ T cells (not recorded which) from PBMCs. Source of these receptors: a human donor with aplastic anemia.

This sequence joins TRBV25-1 and TRBJ1-2; the D is unclear. V lost 6 bases and J 1 base, leaving 12 bases between the germline ends. The CDR3 is 14 amino acids. CDR1 and CDR2 from the germline V gene are MGHDK and SYGVNS. DNA for the CDR3: TGTGCCAGCAGCGGACTGGGAGATAACTATGGCTACACCTTC. The encoded protein is CASSGLGDNYGYTF.

This clonotype was observed at least ten times. The chain employs TRBV20-1 and TRBJ2-1; 13 bases align to TRBD2. CDR3 length equals 15 residues. Germline CDR1 DFQATT, CDR2 SNEGSKA (reference sequence). Trimming took 5 bases from V and 4 from J; bases not matched to a gene: 5. DNA of the CDR3: TGCAGTGCTGTAGGACTAGCGGGAGTTTACAATGAGCAGTTCTTC. Encoded protein: CSAVGLAGVYNEQFF.

This clonotype occurred many times. V usage is TRBV9 and J usage is TRBJ2-2; D gene unclear. Trimming removed 1 base from V and 0 bases from J, with 10 bases in between. The germline gives CDR1 SGDLS, CDR2 YYNGEE. The CDR3 runs to 16 residues. In DNA form, the CDR3 reads TGTGCCAGCAGCGTATGGCAGGCCCCGAACACCGGGGAGCTGTTTTTT. This gives the protein CASSVWQAPNTGELFF.

This clonotype has more than one count but fewer than ten. This may stem from a read error, because a much larger clone lies one nucleotide away. CDR3 amino acids: CASGFEGGASGYTF. In DNA, the CDR3 is TGTGCCAGCGGTTTCGAAGGGGGGGCGTCGGGCTACACCTTC. V is TRBV12-3 or TRBV12-4 and J is TRBJ1-2; perhaps TRBD1 as D (6 bases). This CDR3 region has 14 residues.

The table lists this clonotype with a few counts. The rearrangement links TRBV10-3 to TRBJ1-2, with D unresolved. The length of the CDR3 is 12 residues. Deletions cut 0 bases from V and 7 bases from J, with 6 bases between. The germline V gene has CDR1 ENHRY and CDR2 SYGVKD. The CDR3: CAISESGFGYTF. The DNA for the CDR3 is TGTGCCATCAGTGAGTCTGGGTTTGGCTACACCTTC.

The rearrangement uses TRBV5-1 and TRBJ2-3; 12 bases are a match to TRBD1. The CDR3 spans 15 residues. Germline V gives CDR1 SGHRS, CDR2 YFSETQ. Trimming at V came to 4 bases and at J to 6 bases, leaving 6 bases not matched to a gene. CDR3 in DNA: TGCGCCAGCAGCCAGGGACAGGGGGCATGGGATACGCAGTATTTT. It specifies CASSQGQGAWDTQYF.

A word on this clonotype: An end of the junction differs from the germline gene, which may be a read error. The gene calls are TRBV7-2 and TRBJ2-5; 9 bases align to TRBD2. CDR3 length equals 17 residues. Germline CDR1 reads SGHTA; CDR2 reads FQGNSA. CDR3 in amino acids: CAGSLVLAGGPGETQYF. CDR3 DNA: TGTGCCGGCAGCTTAGTGCTGGCGGGAGGGCCGGGGGAGACCCAGTACTTT.

This clonotype ranks as large (0.1 to 1%). The V call is TRBV10-3, the J call TRBJ2-1, with D tentatively TRBD2 (6 bases). Germline assignment: CDR1 ENHRY and CDR2 SYGVKD. The CDR3 sequence is 12 residues long. Trimming took off 6 bases at V and 6 bases at J, with 9 bases between the two ends. CDR3 in DNA: TGTGCCATCAGGGGACTCCCCAATGAGCAGTTCTTC. Translating it yields CAIRGLPNEQFF.

This clonotype was detected many times. This chain joins TRBV20-1 and TRBJ1-5, with D unclear. The CDR3 contains 12 residues. V was clipped by 5 bases and J by 8 bases, with 13 bases between them. The germline V gene encodes CDR1 DFQATT and CDR2 SNEGSKA (reference sequence). The CDR3 is CSASLPGEPQHF. The CDR3, as DNA: TGCAGTGCTTCCTTACCTGGGGAGCCCCAGCATTTT.

CDR3 sequence (DNA): TGTGCCAGCAGGTCAAGCGACTCTGGAAACACCATATATTTT. It is translated as CASRSSDSGNTIYF. The chain links TRBV12-3 or TRBV12-4 to TRBJ1-3; D is unresolved. Trimming removed 6 bases from V and 0 bases from J, with 9 bases in between. This CDR3 has 14 amino acids.

The sample holds many counts of this clonotype. The J gene is TRBJ1-5, the V gene TRBV19; weak D call: TRBD1 (6 bases). Trimming shortened V by 4 bases and J by 0 bases, and 10 bases separated the two germline ends. The CDR3 covers 15 residues. CDR1 is LNHDA, CDR2 SQIVND, per germline (reference sequence). The CDR3 sequence is CASSSDRSSNQPQHF. Written as DNA, the CDR3 is TGTGCCAGTAGTAGTGACAGGTCTAGCAATCAGCCCCAGCATTTT. The full variable domain, completed using reference TRBV19 and TRBJ1-5, is DGGITQSPKYLFRKEGQNVTLSCEQNLNHDAMYWYRQDPGQGLRLIYYSQIVNDFQKGDIAEGYSVSREKKESFPLTVTSAQKNPTAFYLCASSSDRSSNQPQHFGDGTRLSIL.

The chain combines TRBV5-4 with TRBJ1-5; 7 bases are shared with TRBD1. CDR1 SGHNT and CDR2 YYREEE come from the germline V gene (reference sequence). With 4 bases clipped from V and 0 bases from J, the junction kept 1 base outside the gene matches. This CDR3 is built from 14 residues. The CDR3 sequence: CASSRQGSNQPQHF. CDR3 nucleotides: TGTGCCAGCAGCCGACAGGGTAGCAATCAGCCCCAGCATTTT. Full variable domain (remainder filled in from reference TRBV5-4 and TRBJ1-5): ETGVTQSPTHLIKTRGQQVTLRCSSQSGHNTVSWYQQALGQGPQFIFQYYREEENGRGNFPPRFSGLQFPNYSSELNVNALELDDSALYLCASSRQGSNQPQHFGDGTRLSIL.

Remarks on this clonotype: This may arise from a read error, as a much more abundant clone is one base away. The V and J genes are TRBV6-4 and TRBJ1-4; D not resolved. Trimming took 0 bases from V and 2 from J, leaving 13 bases between them. CDR3 length: 17 residues. CDR1 MRHNA and CDR2 SNTAGT come from the germline V gene. CDR3 loop: CASSDSGLESTNEKLFF. The CDR3 region has the DNA TGTGCCAGCAGTGACTCTGGACTAGAGTCTACTAATGAAAAACTGTTTTTT.

This clonotype was detected many times. The V call is TRBV12-5, the J call TRBJ2-5; no firm D call. V was pared by 5 bases and J by 3 bases, with 4 bases between. The CDR3 extends over 11 amino acids. CDR1 and CDR2 from the germline V gene are LGHNT and FRNRAP. The CDR3 is CASGPEETQYF. The CDR3 nucleotides are TGTGCTAGTGGTCCGGAAGAGACCCAGTACTTC.

The gene calls are TRBV7-6 and TRBJ1-1; D is uncertain. The CDR3 runs 13 residues. V dropped 4 bases and J dropped 4 bases, with 10 bases sitting between them. Germline-derived CDR1 and CDR2 are SGHVS and FNYEAQ. DNA for the CDR3: TGTGCCAGCAGCTCAAGTATCATCACTGAAGCTTTCTTT. Translated: CASSSSIITEAFF.

This chain uses TRBV29-1 with TRBJ1-6; D is possibly TRBD1 (5 bases). The CDR3 has 17 residues. Germline V gene lookup returns CDR1 SQVTM and CDR2 ANQGSEA. The V and J ends lost 6 bases and 6 bases respectively, with 24 bases between them. CDR3 DNA: TGCAGCGTCGGACTAGCGCATACCAGGGTTGGTAATTCACCCCTCCACTTT. This codes for CSVGLAHTRVGNSPLHF.

This clonotype was detected a few times. The rearrangement uses TRBV3-1 and TRBJ2-1, with a tentative D call TRBD2 (5 bases). The CDR3 extends over 16 amino acids. The germline V gene has CDR1 LGHDT and CDR2 YNNKEL (reference sequence). V was pared by 4 bases and J by 0 bases, with 13 bases between. CDR3 protein: CASSLGLRHSYNEQFF. The CDR3 DNA is TGTGCCAGCAGCCTCGGACTCCGTCACTCCTACAATGAGCAGTTCTTC.

The chain recombines TRBV7-8 with TRBJ1-4, with 9 bases identical to TRBD1. The CDR3 sequence is 15 residues long. J gave up 8 bases and V 5 bases, and 9 bases lay outside the gene matches. The germline V gene encodes CDR1 SGHVS and CDR2 FQNEAQ. The CDR3 region is CASSTGTGSIEKLFF. CDR3 nucleotides: TGTGCCAGCAGCACCGGGACAGGGAGTATAGAAAAACTGTTTTTT.

The chain links TRBV27 to TRBJ2-1, with a weak D call TRBD1 (5 bases). Germline CDR1 MNHEY, CDR2 SMNVEV (reference sequence). V lost 5 bases and J lost 0, with 14 bases in between. The CDR3 sequence is 16 residues long. The CDR3 loop reads CASSGPGPHSYNEQFF. In DNA form, the CDR3 reads TGTGCCAGCAGTGGGCCAGGGCCCCACTCCTACAATGAGCAGTTCTTC.

V usage is TRBV15 and J usage is TRBJ1-6; possibly TRBD1 for D (5 bases). This CDR3 spans 13 amino acids. V gave up 1 base and J gave up 10 bases, with 8 bases separating them. CDR1 and CDR2 (germline): LNHNV, YYDKDF (reference sequence). The CDR3 here is CATSRGRASPLHF. The CDR3 bases are TGTGCCACCAGCAGAGGCAGGGCATCACCCCTCCACTTT.

In DNA, the CDR3 is TGTGCCAGCTTAGAGGCAGGGGGGTCCGAGCAGTACTTC. It codes for CASLEAGGSEQYF. The chain employs TRBV19 and TRBJ2-5; the D gene is possibly TRBD1 (7 bases). The J call may not be correct, given that the DNA end is closer to TRBJ2-7. The CDR3 is 13 residues long. CDR1 and CDR2 (germline): LNHDA, SQIVND (reference sequence).

This chain connects TRBV7-6 to TRBJ2-1; 10 bases agree with TRBD2. The CDR3 is made up of 15 amino acids. Germline V lookup: CDR1 SGHVS, CDR2 FNYEAQ. The J segment lost 8 bases and the V segment lost 7 bases, leaving 11 bases of the junction unmatched. The CDR3 region has the DNA TGTGCCAGCACCCGAGCGGGGGGGCCAATTGATGAGCAGTTCTTC. It translates to CASTRAGGPIDEQFF.

This clonotype occurred many times. This chain links TRBV4-1 with TRBJ1-2; D not certain. V lost 1 base to trimming and J lost 3 bases, with 6 bases between them. CDR3 size: 13 residues. Germline V gene data show CDR1 as MGHRA and CDR2 as YSYEKL. The CDR3 loop reads CASSQGGYYGYTF. The CDR3 DNA follows: TGCGCCAGCAGCCAAGGCGGCTACTATGGCTACACCTTC.

The chain recombines TRBV19 with TRBJ1-1, with D hard to call. Trimming shortened V by 5 bases and J by 3 bases, and 7 bases separated the two germline ends. Germline V gene data show CDR1 as LNHDA and CDR2 as SQIVND (reference sequence). The CDR3 contains 12 residues. In nucleotides, the CDR3 is TGTGCCAGTAGTCCGAGGGACACTGAAGCTTTCTTT. Translation: CASSPRDTEAFF.

This clonotype was recorded at least ten times. V is TRBV9 and J is TRBJ2-2; the D is unclear. CDR1 and CDR2 from the germline V gene are SGDLS and YYNGEE. The CDR3 is 15 amino acids. V was cut by 0 bases and J by 0 bases, with 6 bases left in between. The CDR3 protein is CASSVDPANTGELFF. The CDR3 nucleotides read TGTGCCAGCAGCGTAGACCCAGCGAACACCGGGGAGCTGTTTTTT. Full variable domain (missing parts from reference TRBV9 and TRBJ2-2): DSGVTQTPKHLITATGQRVTLRCSPRSGDLSVYWYQQSLDQGLQFLIQYYNGEERAKGNILERFSAQQFPDLHSELNLSSLELGDSALYFCASSVDPANTGELFFGEGSRLTVL.

The V gene is TRBV19, the J gene TRBJ1-3; 8 nucleotides agree with TRBD1. Germline assignment: CDR1 LNHDA and CDR2 SQIVND (reference sequence). J was trimmed by 12 bases and V by 6 bases; bases with no gene match: 13. CDR3 size: 14 residues. Here the CDR3 reads CASSPTGAPRRIYF. CDR3 in DNA: TGTGCCAGTAGCCCGACAGGGGCTCCCCGTCGCATATATTTT.

Many counts were recorded for this clonotype. The chain has TRBV15 and TRBJ2-6; D unresolved. Germline loops: CDR1 LNHNV, CDR2 YYDKDF (reference sequence). V lost 1 base and J lost 4, with 8 bases in between. CDR3 length: 15 amino acids. CDR3 DNA sequence: TGTGCCACCAGCAGAGGGAATCTGGGGGCCAACGTCCTGACTTTC. Translation: CATSRGNLGANVLTF.